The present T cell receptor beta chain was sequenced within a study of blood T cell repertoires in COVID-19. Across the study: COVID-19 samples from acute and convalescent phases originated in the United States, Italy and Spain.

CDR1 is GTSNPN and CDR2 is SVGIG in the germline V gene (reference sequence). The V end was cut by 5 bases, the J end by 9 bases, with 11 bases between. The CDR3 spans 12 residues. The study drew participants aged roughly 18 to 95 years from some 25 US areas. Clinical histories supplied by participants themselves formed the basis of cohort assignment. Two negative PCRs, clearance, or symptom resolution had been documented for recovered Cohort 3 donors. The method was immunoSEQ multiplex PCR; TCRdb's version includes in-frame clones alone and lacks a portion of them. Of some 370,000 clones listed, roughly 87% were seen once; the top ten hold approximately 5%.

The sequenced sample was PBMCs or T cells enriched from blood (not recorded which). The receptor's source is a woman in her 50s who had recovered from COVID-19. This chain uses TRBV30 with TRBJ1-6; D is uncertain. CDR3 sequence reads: CAWGRVFSPLHF. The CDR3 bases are TGTGCCTGGGGCCGGGTTTTTTCACCCCTCCACTTT.